Listed below are T cell receptor beta chains from one sample, sequenced in a study of cytomegalovirus exposure and HLA in healthy donors. Sequencing used immunoSEQ multiplex PCR; TCRdb keeps in-frame clones, though not all of them. The data hold approximately 58,000 clones, with around 83% observed a single time. The sample taken for sequencing was PBMCs. Receptor source: a man between 25 and 39 years old in good health and CMV-seronegative. The CDR3 runs from the conserved cysteine through the conserved F or W. D genes are given only for firm matches. Size is stated for part of the rows, as once, few or many counts, or as a class when the clone is expanded.

d_call	v_call	clone_size	j_call	cdr3_aa	cdr3_nt
TRBD1	TRBV7-9	NA	TRBJ2-2	CASNLGWGTGVYTGELFF	TGTGCCAGCAACTTAGGATGGGGGACAGGGGTATACACCGGGGAGCTGTTTTTT
NA	TRBV6-6	NA	TRBJ1-3	CASRGQGGGGAPYIF	NA
TRBD1	TRBV7-6	NA	TRBJ1-4	CASSSDRANEKLFF	TGTGCCAGCAGCTCGGACAGGGCTAATGAAAAACTGTTTTTT
NA	TRBV18	NA	TRBJ2-7	CASSPNTGEVYEQYF	TGTGCCAGCTCTCCTAATACAGGAGAGGTTTACGAGCAGTACTTC
NA	TRBV19	NA	TRBJ2-7	CASSTWTVNGYEQYF	TGTGCCAGTAGTACCTGGACAGTGAATGGCTACGAGCAGTACTTC
TRBD1	TRBV6-5	NA	TRBJ1-2	CASSYSPTGGSGYTF	TGTGCCAGCAGTTACTCTCCGACAGGGGGCAGTGGCTACACCTTC
NA	TRBV15	NA	TRBJ1-6	CATSRDSGAGSPLHF	TGTGCCACCAGCAGAGATAGCGGGGCGGGCTCACCCCTCCACTTT
TRBD1	TRBV19	NA	TRBJ2-5	CASSVTGGRETQYF	TGTGCCAGTAGTGTCACAGGGGGTAGGGAGACCCAGTACTTC
TRBD1	TRBV7-8	NA	TRBJ2-7	CASSSPGQGRNEQYF	TGTGCCAGCAGCTCCCCGGGACAGGGGCGTAACGAGCAGTACTTC
TRBD1	TRBV6-5	NA	TRBJ2-3	CASGTDRTDTQYF	TGTGCTTCCGGGACAGACCGCACAGATACGCAGTATTTT
NA	TRBV29-1	few	TRBJ1-1	CTATGFVTEAFF	TGCACCGCCACGGGGTTTGTCACTGAAGCTTTCTTT
TRBD1	TRBV7-2	NA	TRBJ1-2	CASTADRGRAGYTF	TGTGCCAGCACCGCCGACAGGGGGCGAGCTGGCTACACCTTC
NA	TRBV7-6	NA	TRBJ1-1	CASSSYWGGSNTEAFF	TGTGCCAGCAGCTCCTATTGGGGGGGATCGAACACTGAAGCTTTCTTT
NA	TRBV6-6	NA	TRBJ2-7	CASRQAGPYEQYF	TGTGCCAGCAGACAGGCAGGTCCCTACGAGCAGTACTTC
NA	TRBV27	NA	TRBJ1-6	CASSFQQINSPLHF	TGTGCCAGCAGTTTTCAACAAATTAATTCACCCCTCCACTTT
NA	TRBV4-3	NA	TRBJ1-3	CASSQDGAEPGNTIYF	TGCGCCAGCAGCCAAGATGGGGCAGAACCTGGAAACACCATATATTTT
TRBD1	TRBV27	NA	TRBJ1-1	CASSLLQGSAEAFF	TGTGCCAGCAGTTTACTACAGGGGAGCGCTGAAGCTTTCTTT
NA	TRBV7-9	NA	TRBJ2-7	CFFFKQKTAYEQYF	TGTTTTTTTTTCAAACAGAAGACGGCATACGAGCAGTACTTC
TRBD1	TRBV4-3	few	TRBJ1-6	CASSRGTEYNSPLHF	TGCGCCAGCAGCCGGGGGACAGAATATAATTCACCCCTCCACTTT
NA	TRBV5-8	NA	TRBJ1-5	CASSGRVGGRYQPQHF	TGTGCCAGCAGCGGTCGTGTAGGGGGTCGCTATCAGCCCCAGCATTTT
TRBD2	TRBV6-1	few	TRBJ2-5	CASRGEGGETQYF	TGTGCCAGCAGGGGGGAGGGAGGAGAGACCCAGTACTTC
NA	TRBV7-6	NA	TRBJ1-1	CASSLLGNTEAFF	TGTGCCAGCAGCTTACTCGGGAACACTGAAGCTTTCTTT
TRBD1	TRBV6-4	NA	TRBJ1-2	CASSEETGFGYTF	TGTGCCAGCAGTGAAGAGACAGGGTTTGGCTACACCTTC
NA	TRBV27	once	TRBJ2-7	CASSLWRLSEQYF	TGTGCCAGCAGTTTATGGCGGCTGTCCGAGCAGTACTTC
NA	TRBV5-1	NA	TRBJ2-1	CASSGTLNEQFF	TGCGCCAGCAGCGGGACACTCAATGAGCAGTTCTTC
TRBD1	TRBV5-6	NA	TRBJ2-7	CASSRTGDSYEQYF	TGTGCCAGCAGCCGGACAGGGGACTCTTACGAGCAGTACTTC
NA	TRBV27	NA	TRBJ1-1	CASKDGGNTEAFF	TGTGCCAGCAAGGACGGGGGGAACACTGAAGCTTTCTTT
NA	TRBV4-3	few	TRBJ2-7	CASSQGRGRYEQYF	TGCGCCAGCAGCCAAGGCAGGGGAAGGTACGAGCAGTACTTC
NA	TRBV21-1	NA	TRBJ2-1	CASSKDLAGVGEQFF	TGTGCCAGCAGCAAAGACCTAGCGGGAGTGGGGGAGCAGTTCTTC
TRBD1	TRBV6-1	NA	TRBJ1-2	CASSPDRASNYGYTF	TGTGCCAGCAGTCCCGACAGGGCCTCTAACTATGGCTACACCTTC
TRBD2	TRBV6-5	NA	TRBJ2-5	CASSPAGGNQETQYF	TGTGCCAGCAGTCCAGCGGGGGGGAACCAAGAGACCCAGTACTTC
TRBD2	TRBV11-3	few	TRBJ2-3	CASSLDPSSGGAGDTQYF	TGTGCCAGCAGCTTAGATCCCTCTAGCGGGGGGGCAGGAGATACGCAGTATTTT
TRBD1	TRBV10-3	NA	TRBJ2-2	CAISPDRVGGGELFF	TGTGCCATCAGCCCCGACAGGGTGGGCGGCGGGGAGCTGTTTTTT
TRBD2	TRBV19	once	TRBJ2-3	CASSPLAGVRGTDTQYF	TGTGCCAGTAGTCCACTAGCGGGAGTTCGGGGCACAGATACGCAGTATTTT
TRBD2	TRBV7-2	NA	TRBJ2-3	CASRSGGPPSGTDTQYF	TGTGCCAGCAGGTCGGGAGGGCCGCCCTCTGGAACAGATACGCAGTATTTT
TRBD2	TRBV7-2	NA	TRBJ2-5	CASSLGTSASETQYF	TGTGCCAGCAGCTTAGGGACTAGCGCCAGTGAGACCCAGTACTTC
TRBD1	TRBV7-9	NA	TRBJ1-5	CSSSSTGGTGGNQPQHF	TGTTCCAGCAGCTCGACCGGGGGGACAGGAGGCAATCAGCCCCAGCATTTT